The clone carrying this T cell receptor beta chain came up once. Only in-frame clones appear in the TCRdb table, and some are missing; sequencing was by immunoSEQ multiplex PCR. Of 720,000 or so clones in the sample, over 75% were seen once. This entry comes from a study of shared T cell receptors in the human thymus. This CDR3 is built from 15 residues. Looked up from germline, CDR1 is SQVTM and CDR2 is ANQGSEA. V dropped 1 base and J dropped 7 bases, with 20 bases sitting between them. These data also featured in a second study, about human thymus T cells.

The sequence came from a girl under two years old with a congenital heart defect. The sample comprised thymocytes. J is TRBJ2-7 and V is TRBV29-1; possibly TRBD2 for D (6 bases). CDR3 sequence: CSVEGRRDALREQYF. CDR3 sequence (DNA): TGCAGCGTTGAAGGTCGGCGGGACGCTCTACGGGAGCAGTACTTC.